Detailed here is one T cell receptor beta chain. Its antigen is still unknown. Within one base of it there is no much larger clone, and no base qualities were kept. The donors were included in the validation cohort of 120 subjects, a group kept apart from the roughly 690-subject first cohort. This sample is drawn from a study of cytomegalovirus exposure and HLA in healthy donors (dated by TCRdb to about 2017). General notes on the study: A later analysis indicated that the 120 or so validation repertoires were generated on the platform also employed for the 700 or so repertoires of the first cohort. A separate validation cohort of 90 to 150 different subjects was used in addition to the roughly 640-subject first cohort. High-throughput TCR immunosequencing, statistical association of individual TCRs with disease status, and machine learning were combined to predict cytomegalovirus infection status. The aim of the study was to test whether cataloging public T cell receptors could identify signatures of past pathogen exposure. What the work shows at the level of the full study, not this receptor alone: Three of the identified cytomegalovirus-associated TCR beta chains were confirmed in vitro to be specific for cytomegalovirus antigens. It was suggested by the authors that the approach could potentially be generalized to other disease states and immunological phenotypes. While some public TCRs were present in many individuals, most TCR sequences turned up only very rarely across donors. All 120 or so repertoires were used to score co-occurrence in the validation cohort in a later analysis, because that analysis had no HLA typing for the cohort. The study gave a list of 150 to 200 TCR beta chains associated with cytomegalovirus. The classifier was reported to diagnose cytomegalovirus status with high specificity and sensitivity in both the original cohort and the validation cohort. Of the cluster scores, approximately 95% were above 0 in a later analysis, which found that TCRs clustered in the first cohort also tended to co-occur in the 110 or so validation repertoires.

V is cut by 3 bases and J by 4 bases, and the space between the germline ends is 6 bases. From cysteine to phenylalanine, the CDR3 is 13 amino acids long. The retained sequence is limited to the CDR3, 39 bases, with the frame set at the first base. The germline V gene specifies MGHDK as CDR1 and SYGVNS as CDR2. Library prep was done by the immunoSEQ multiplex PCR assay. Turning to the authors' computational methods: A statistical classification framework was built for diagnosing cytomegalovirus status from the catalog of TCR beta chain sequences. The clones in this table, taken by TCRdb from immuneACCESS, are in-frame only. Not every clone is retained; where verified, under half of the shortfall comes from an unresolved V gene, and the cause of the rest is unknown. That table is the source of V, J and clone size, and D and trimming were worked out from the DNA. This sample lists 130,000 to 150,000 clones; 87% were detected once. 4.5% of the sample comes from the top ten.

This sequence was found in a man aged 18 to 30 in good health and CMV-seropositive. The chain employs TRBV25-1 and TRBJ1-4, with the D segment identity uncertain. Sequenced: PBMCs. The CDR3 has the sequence CASSDRNNEKLFF. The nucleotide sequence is TGTGCCAGCAGTGACAGGAATAATGAAAAACTGTTTTTT. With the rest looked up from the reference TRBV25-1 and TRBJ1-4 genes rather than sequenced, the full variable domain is EADIYQTPRYLVIGTGKKITLECSQTMGHDKMYWYQQDPGMELHLIHYSYGVNSTEKGDLSSESTVSRIRTEHFPLTLESARPSHTSQYLCASSDRNNEKLFFGSGTQLSVL.